The 2 T cell receptor beta chains reported below all come from one sample, sequenced in a study of T cells in narcolepsy. Sequenced by immunoSEQ multiplex PCR; TCRdb stores in-frame clones only, minus some. The sample holds 30,000 or so clones, about 83% seen once. Sample: CD45RA- memory CD4+ T cells from PBMCs. The receptors derive from a human donor with narcolepsy.

The genes are TRBV19 and TRBJ2-6, with D maybe TRBD2 (6 bases). V was clipped by 5 bases and J by 2 bases, with 10 bases between them. There are 15 residues in the CDR3. Germline V gene data show CDR1 as LNHDA and CDR2 as SQIVND (reference sequence). In DNA, the CDR3 is TGTGCCAGTAGTCCTCCGGGAGCTGGGGCCAACGTCCTGACTTTC. This gives the protein CASSPPGAGANVLTF.

This chain joins TRBV5-1 and TRBJ1-3, with 8 bases lining up with TRBD1. This CDR3 has 15 amino acids. Trimming cost V 4 bases and J 0 bases; bases outside gene matches: 3. CDR1 is SGHRS, CDR2 YFSETQ, per germline. CDR3 in DNA: TGCGCCAGCAGCCCACAGGGGGGCTCTGGAAACACCATATATTTT. Protein: CASSPQGGSGNTIYF.